This entry features one T cell receptor (beta chain) sequence. Original analysis: Researchers report that nucleated cell counts were estimated from reference gene primer amplification. Only in-frame clones appear in the TCRdb table, and some are missing; sequencing was by immunoSEQ multiplex PCR. V, J and clone size derive from that table, while D and trimming were established from the DNA sequence. The data show some 150,000 clones, over 80% seen once. This sample was included in a study of blood T cell repertoires in COVID-19. On the study more broadly: The study drew acute and convalescent COVID-19 samples from the United States, Italy and Spain. From T cells, B-cell-depleted T cells, or PBMCs came the material, which was cDNA or gDNA.

Trimming stripped 5 bases from V and 4 bases from J, with 18 bases between. Germline-derived CDR1 and CDR2 are MDHEN and SYDVKM. The CDR3 is 15 amino acids. The chain joins TRBV28 to TRBJ2-7, with TRBD2 as a possible D gene (5 bases). The sequenced sample consisted of peripheral blood. The sequence was obtained from a woman aged 70 to 79 with acute or convalescent COVID-19. In nucleotides, the CDR3 is TGTGCCAGCAGTGACTGGGGTGGACTCGGTTACGAGCAGTACTTC. This gives the protein CASSDWGGLGYEQYF.